The present TCR beta chain was sequenced within a study of response to subunit inactivated influenza vaccine. The germline gives CDR1 KGHSH, CDR2 LQKENI. The CDR3 has 13 amino acids. V was clipped by 6 bases and J by 8 bases, with 16 bases between them. TCRdb re-analysed the RT-PCR reads in MiXCR, keeping a single row per CDR3 protein. The sample contains 650,000 to 800,000 distinct CDR3 sequences, under 20% of which appear only once. This clonotype was recorded once. What it binds is unknown. Points from the study as a whole: Few new T cells, the authors suggested, are recruited by each seasonal influenza vaccination.

This clonotype was sampled from a man aged 50-59 years who received an inactivated influenza vaccine. V and J are TRBV18 and TRBJ1-1, with D possibly TRBD1 on 6 matching bases. Sequencing was performed on PBMCs from blood, taken roughly 5 days after vaccination. DNA for the CDR3: TGTGCCAGCTCGAGGACAGCTAAGGCCGAAGCTTTCTTT. This encodes CASSRTAKAEAFF.